This TCR beta chain was obtained from a study of blood T cells in healthy people across ages. The second PCR ran roughly 7 to 12 cycles with a sample-barcoded 5' primer and J-beta primers. Paired-end reads containing CDR3 totaled no fewer than 3 million for each sample. In TCRdb, the 5' RACE reads were re-called with MiXCR into one record per CDR3 protein. The repertoire holds 600,000 to 900,000 distinct CDR3 sequences, with roughly 24% as singletons. Trimming shortened V by 6 bases and J by 0 bases, and 11 bases separated the two germline ends. The germline V gene encodes CDR1 MNHEY and CDR2 SVGEGT. This CDR3 contains 14 residues. This clonotype came up a few times. The same sample was also studied in work on T cells of mothers and their children. That publication notes: A slight, non-significant increase in overlap was found for related mother-child pairs relative to unrelated pairs.

The chain employs TRBV6-2 or TRBV6-3 and TRBJ2-5; a possible D gene is TRBD1 (7 bases). This receptor was identified in a boy aged 5-17 years in good health. The sequencing sample was made of blood. CDR3 amino acids: CASRIRGDQETQYF. The DNA for the CDR3 is TGTGCCAGCAGGATCAGGGGGGACCAAGAGACCCAGTACTTC.